The text below deals with one TCR beta chain. This PCR relied on a set of 60 Vbeta primers and 13 Jbeta primers. Sequencing was performed with immunoSEQ multiplex PCR; in TCRdb, only in-frame clones are kept and a portion is missing. The sample totals just over 40,000 clones. This CDR3 has 12 residues. The germline CDR1 and CDR2 sequences are MNHEY and SVGAGI. Trimming pared 6 bases from V and 8 bases from J, leaving 11 bases between. The data derive from a study of cytomegalovirus exposure and HLA in healthy donors. This chain joins TRBV6-5 and TRBJ1-5; perhaps TRBD1 as D (6 bases). This clonotype was obtained from a man in his thirties or forties in good health and CMV-seronegative. The sample consisted of PBMCs. CDR3 loop: CASRKGGEPQHF. In DNA form, the CDR3 reads TGTGCCAGCAGGAAAGGGGGTGAGCCCCAGCATTTT.